These 17 T cell receptor beta chains share one sample of origin, sequenced in a study of beta chain features in type 1 diabetes. Overall study results and limits: Among patients with Type 1 diabetes, TCRB CDR3s were moderately but significantly shorter in every one of the four CD4+ subsets.

What these receptors recognize is not known. Expressed TCRB transcripts were sequenced, since all the RNA that had been isolated was reverse transcribed. TCRdb keeps only in-frame clones here, not all; method: immunoSEQ multiplex PCR. The table shows a few hundred thousand clones, with approximately 12% occurring only once. The sequenced sample consisted of naive CD4+ T cells from blood. The source of these receptors is a woman aged 18-35 years with type 1 diabetes.

This clone was picked up a small number of times. The chain combines TRBV7-2 with TRBJ2-1; D is ambiguous. The CDR3 runs to 12 residues. Trimming took 5 bases from V and 8 from J, leaving 10 bases between them. Germline values: CDR1 SGHTA, CDR2 FQGNSA. DNA of the CDR3: TGTGCCAGCAGCCCTAACCGGTATGAGCAGTTCTTC. Protein sequence: CASSPNRYEQFF.

Only a few counts were recorded for this clone. The chain couples TRBV7-9 to TRBJ1-5; D remains ambiguous. The ends were cut back, 4 bases at V and 3 bases at J, with 7 bases in the middle. The CDR3 runs to 13 residues. CDR1 SEHNR and CDR2 FQNEAQ come from the germline V gene (reference sequence). The CDR3, as DNA: TGTGCCAGCAGCTCTCGACTCAATCAGCCCCAGCATTTT. As protein: CASSSRLNQPQHF.

The chain combines TRBV7-7 with TRBJ2-1; TRBD1 agrees at 7 bases. In germline, CDR1 is SSHAT, CDR2 FNYEAQ (reference sequence). V gave up 6 bases and J gave up 9 bases; unmatched junction bases: 8. The CDR3 totals 13 residues. The CDR3 DNA sequence: TGTGCCAGCAGTCTCGACAGGGTTGGTGAGCAGTTCTTC. Its protein is CASSLDRVGEQFF.

This clone was counted a few times. This chain connects TRBV30 to TRBJ1-1; D gene unclear. Germline V CDR1 and CDR2: GTSNPN, SVGIG (reference sequence). Trimming took 5 bases from V and 2 from J, leaving 9 bases between them. CDR3 length: 12 residues. The CDR3 nucleotides are TGTGCCTGGGCTACGGGTAACACTGAAGCTTTCTTT. As protein: CAWATGNTEAFF.

The chain recombines TRBV9 with TRBJ2-7; weak D call: TRBD2 (6 bases). V was pared by 2 bases and J by 5 bases, with 11 bases between. CDR1 and CDR2 (germline): SGDLS, YYNGEE. The length of the CDR3 is 13 residues. The CDR3 DNA is TGTGCCAGCAGCGTGGGGGGAGTAAACGAGCAGTACTTC. Its protein is CASSVGGVNEQYF.

The chain couples TRBV29-1 to TRBJ2-2; D perhaps matches TRBD1 (7 bases). With 8 bases removed from V and 7 bases from J, the gap between germline ends came to 20 bases. The germline V gene encodes CDR1 SQVTM and CDR2 ANQGSEA. The CDR3 is 14 residues long. Here the CDR3 DNA reads TGCAGCACTGGGGCAGGGGGGTCGATCGGGGAGCTGTTTTTT. This gives the protein CSTGAGGSIGELFF.

This clone was observed a handful of times. This sequence joins TRBV5-1 and TRBJ1-1, with TRBD1 matching 9 bases. V was pared by 3 bases and J by 7 bases, with 4 bases of the junction left unmatched. This CDR3 has 13 residues. CDR1 is SGHRS, CDR2 YFSETQ, per germline. Here the CDR3 reads CASSWTGDGEAFF. For the CDR3, the DNA is TGCGCCAGCAGCTGGACAGGGGACGGTGAAGCTTTCTTT.

The chain uses TRBV25-1 and TRBJ2-1, with 7 nucleotides matching TRBD2. Germline CDR1 is MGHDK and CDR2 is SYGVNS. Germline trimming cut 3 bases from V and 8 bases from J; bases unmatched to any gene: 16. The CDR3 is 17 amino acids. The CDR3 loop is CASSERLSSGSLDEQFF. The CDR3 nucleotides are TGTGCCAGCAGTGAGCGCCTCTCTAGCGGCTCTTTGGATGAGCAGTTCTTC.

The rearrangement joins TRBV6-4 to TRBJ2-1; TRBD2 might be the D (6 bases). Trimming stripped 7 bases from V and 5 bases from J, with 12 bases between. The V gene's germline CDR1 is MRHNA and CDR2 SNTAGT. The CDR3 has 13 residues. CDR3 sequence: CASNRDWHNEQFF. The CDR3 DNA reads TGTGCCAGCAATCGGGACTGGCACAATGAGCAGTTCTTC.

The chain combines TRBV25-1 with TRBJ2-3, with 13 nucleotides matching TRBD2. Germline CDR1 MGHDK, CDR2 SYGVNS. This CDR3 is built from 17 residues. Losses at the gene ends were 1 base for V and 6 bases for J; bases not matched to a gene: 7. CDR3 nucleotides: TGTGCCAGCAGTGAATTGACTAGCGGGAGGTTGGTGGATACGCAGTATTTT. Translation gives CASSELTSGRLVDTQYF. The whole variable domain, remainder taken from reference TRBV25-1 and TRBJ2-3, is EADIYQTPRYLVIGTGKKITLECSQTMGHDKMYWYQQDPGMELHLIHYSYGVNSTEKGDLSSESTVSRIRTEHFPLTLESARPSHTSQYLCASSELTSGRLVDTQYFGPGTRLTVL.

V and J are TRBV28 and TRBJ2-4; TRBD1 is a possible D gene (6 bases). The CDR3 is made up of 14 amino acids. Germline-derived CDR1 and CDR2 are MDHEN and SYDVKM. V lost 5 bases and J lost 15, with 23 bases in between. CDR3 nucleotides: TGTGCCAGCAGTCCCGCCGGGACACCCTCTTTAATGTACTTC. Its translation is CASSPAGTPSLMYF.

This clone was detected only a few times. The rearrangement joins TRBV13 to TRBJ2-3; 12 bases fit TRBD2. The CDR3 covers 16 residues. Germline CDR1 and CDR2: PRHDT and FYEKMQ (reference sequence). The V segment lost 3 bases and the J segment 4 bases; nucleotides outside the gene matches: 5. CDR3 amino acids: CASSFKTSGRADTQYF. The CDR3 coding sequence is TGTGCCAGCAGCTTTAAGACTAGCGGGAGAGCAGATACGCAGTATTTT.

The chain is built from TRBV19 and TRBJ2-7, with 7 bases fitting TRBD2. The V gene's germline CDR1 is LNHDA and CDR2 SQIVND (reference sequence). V trimming: 2 bases; J trimming: 6 bases; junction bases outside the gene matches: 4. CDR3 length equals 13 residues. In DNA, the CDR3 is TGTGCCAGTAGTATAAGGGGCGGGGGCGAGCAGTACTTC. Its translation: CASSIRGGGEQYF.

The rearrangement links TRBV6-5 to TRBJ2-7; D is perhaps TRBD2 (6 bases). Germline loops: CDR1 MNHEY, CDR2 SVGAGI. Trimming pared 6 bases from V and 3 bases from J, leaving 12 bases between. The CDR3 is made up of 13 amino acids. The CDR3 DNA is TGTGCCAGCAGACCCCCGGGAGTCTACGAGCAGTACTTC. It translates to CASRPPGVYEQYF.

The rearrangement joins TRBV7-6 to TRBJ2-1; D is perhaps TRBD1 (7 bases). There are 14 residues in the CDR3. V lost 4 bases and J 6 bases, leaving 13 bases between the germline ends. Germline lookup yields CDR1 SGHVS and CDR2 FNYEAQ. The CDR3 here is CASSSTRGVNEQFF. The CDR3 DNA follows: TGTGCCAGCAGCTCTACCAGGGGGGTCAATGAGCAGTTCTTC.

The chain uses TRBV6-1 and TRBJ2-1; 9 bases agree with TRBD2. The CDR3 has 15 amino acids. Germline loops: CDR1 MNHNS, CDR2 SASEGT. Losses at the gene ends were 1 base for V and 8 bases for J; bases not matched to a gene: 6. The CDR3 coding sequence is TGTGCCAGCAGTGAAGTGACTAGCGGCCGGCATGAGCAGTTCTTC. Protein product: CASSEVTSGRHEQFF.

The genes are TRBV30 and TRBJ2-7, with D perhaps matching TRBD1 (5 bases). V was trimmed by 2 bases and J by 2 bases, leaving 10 bases between them. Per germline, CDR1 GTSNPN and CDR2 SVGIG (reference sequence). The CDR3 runs 13 residues. DNA of the CDR3: TGTGCCTGGAGTACAGGTCACCCCTACGAGCAGTACTTC. Amino acid sequence: CAWSTGHPYEQYF.